This entry features one TCR beta chain sequence. This entry comes from a study of control samples from healthy donors and cancer patients. Method: immunoSEQ multiplex PCR; TCRdb's copy keeps in-frame clones and lacks some. This table has approximately 150,000 clones, over 85% appearing once. The V and J ends lost 2 bases and 3 bases, in that order; junction bases with no gene match: 9. The CDR3 runs 17 residues. CDR1 is SGHVS, CDR2 FNYEAQ, per germline. The clonotype comes from a man aged 18 to 29 in good health. The sample was blood. The V and J genes are TRBV7-6 and TRBJ2-1; 8 bases fit TRBD2. The CDR3, as DNA: TGTGCCAGCAGCTTATCCCGAGCGGGAGCGGGCTACAATGAGCAGTTCTTC. It yields the protein CASSLSRAGAGYNEQFF.